The present TCR beta chain was sequenced within a study of T cell repertoires in cytomegalovirus infection. At the level of the study: Indicated by public TCR beta signatures were CMV infection and matching HLA type.

This clonotype has only a few counts. Its antigen is unknown. In germline, CDR1 is SGHDN, CDR2 FVKESK. The CDR3 is 16 residues long. With 2 bases removed from V and 7 bases from J, the gap between germline ends came to 17 bases. Study conclusions and caveats: HLA-C-restricted, CMV-specific TCR beta clonotypes were dominant ex vivo.

TCRdb used MiXCR to reprocess the reads, holding one entry per CDR3 protein. The sample yields fewer than 700,000 distinct CDR3 sequences, more than 20% seen once. The source of this sequence is a human donor in good health (CMV status not recorded). Some clones in this sample may be carry-over from other donors' samples. The source material was CD8+ T cells from PBMCs. The rearrangement joins TRBV14 to TRBJ1-4; D unclear. The CDR3 nucleotides read TGTGCCAGCAGCCAATCAACCGGGCCGATCAGTGAAAAACTGTTTTTT. Protein product: CASSQSTGPISEKLFF.